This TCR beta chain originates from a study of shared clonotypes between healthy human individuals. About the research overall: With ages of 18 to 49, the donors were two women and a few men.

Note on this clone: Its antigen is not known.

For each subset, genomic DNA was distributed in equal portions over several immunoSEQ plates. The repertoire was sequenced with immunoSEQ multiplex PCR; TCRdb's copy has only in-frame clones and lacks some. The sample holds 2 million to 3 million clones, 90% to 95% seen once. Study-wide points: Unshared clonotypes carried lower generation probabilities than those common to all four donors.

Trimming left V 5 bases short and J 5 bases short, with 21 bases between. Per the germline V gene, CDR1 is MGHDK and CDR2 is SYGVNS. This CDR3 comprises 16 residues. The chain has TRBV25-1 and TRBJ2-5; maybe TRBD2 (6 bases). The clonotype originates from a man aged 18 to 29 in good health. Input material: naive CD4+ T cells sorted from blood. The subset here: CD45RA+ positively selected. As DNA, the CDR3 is TGTGCCAGCAGTTTACTGGGGTCAACTGGGGGGGAGACCCAGTACTTC. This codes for CASSLLGSTGGETQYF.